This T cell receptor beta chain appears in the sequencing data of a study of graft-versus-host responses after intestinal transplantation. Repertoires were generated with immunoSEQ multiplex PCR, while TCRdb's copy carries only in-frame clones and drops some. The profile shows tens of thousands of clones, about 95% of them singletons. The germline V and J ends were trimmed by 2 bases and 5 bases, with 18 bases remaining between them. The CDR3 has 16 residues. CDR1 and CDR2 from the germline V gene are SNHLY and FYNNEI. The source is a human patient who received an intestinal transplant, so some T cells may come from the graft donor. Sequenced here: PBMCs, sampled approximately 340 days after intestinal transplant. This chain connects TRBV2 to TRBJ2-5, with D uncertain. The CDR3 sequence is CASSETTSDPEETQYF. The CDR3 DNA reads as TGTGCCAGCAGTGAAACTACGTCCGACCCGGAGGAGACCCAGTACTTC.